This T cell receptor beta chain was recovered during a study of memory CD4+ T cells and cytomegalovirus serostatus. Study context: Healthy Belgian adult donors included about nine CMV-positive and 24 CMV-negative people.

Method: immunoSEQ multiplex PCR; TCRdb's copy keeps in-frame clones and lacks some. The data contain approximately 61,000 clones, approximately 78% of them singletons. Worth noting for this clone: Its antigen is not known.

The sort gate was single viable CD3+CD4+CD8-CD45RO+ cells for memory CD4+ T cells. Serostatus was set by detecting CMV pp150, pp28, p38, p52 IgG. The study's findings and limits: Each of fewer than 80 CMV-associated TCRbeta sequences occurred in one to five individuals.

Between the trimmed V and J ends, which lost 0 bases and 0 bases, there was a span of 6 bases. CDR3 size: 15 residues. The germline CDR1 and CDR2 sequences are MNHEY and SVGAGI. The sequence derives from an adult in good health and CMV-seronegative. The J gene is TRBJ2-1, the V gene TRBV6-5, with D possibly TRBD2 on 5 matching bases. Sequencing was performed on memory CD4+ T cells from blood. The DNA of the CDR3 is TGTGCCAGCAGTTACTCGGGGAGCTCCTACAATGAGCAGTTCTTC. Amino acids: CASSYSGSSYNEQFF.